Below, 22 T cell receptor beta chains from the same sample are listed, as sequenced in a study of shared T cell receptors in the human thymus. The protocol was immunoSEQ multiplex PCR, while the TCRdb copy is restricted to in-frame clones and leaves out a portion. The sample has tens of thousands of clones, about 95% seen once; the top ten hold less than 0.04%. Sequencing was performed on thymocytes. Receptors were obtained from a human donor.

The chain uses TRBV7-2 and TRBJ2-7; D not certain. The CDR3 sequence is 13 residues long. Per germline, CDR1 SGHTA and CDR2 FQGNSA. Trimming removed 0 bases at V and 2 bases at J, with 5 bases between. DNA of the CDR3: TGTGCCAGCAGCTTAGCCTTTACCTACGAGCAGTACTTC. Residues: CASSLAFTYEQYF.

This clone is a singleton in its sample. The chain is built from TRBV5-1 and TRBJ1-5; tentative D call: TRBD1 (5 bases). V lost 0 bases to trimming and J lost 9 bases, with 13 bases between them. CDR1 SGHRS and CDR2 YFSETQ come from the germline V gene. The CDR3 has 14 amino acids. CDR3 bases: TGCGCCAGCAGCTTGGGTGGGGGGAGCGGGCCCCAGCATTTT. This gives the protein CASSLGGGSGPQHF.

The chain links TRBV11-1 to TRBJ2-3; D is ambiguous. This CDR3 has 12 residues. The germline CDR1 and CDR2 sequences are SGHAT and FQDESV (reference sequence). The ends were cut back, 8 bases at V and 1 base at J, with 7 bases in the middle. DNA for the CDR3: TGTGCCAGCGAAGGAGGCACAGATACGCAGTATTTT. It codes for CASEGGTDTQYF.

This clone was observed a handful of times. V usage is TRBV7-9 and J usage is TRBJ1-2; TRBD1 aligns across 7 bases. This CDR3 is 14 amino acids long. CDR1 is SEHNR, CDR2 FQNEAQ, per germline (reference sequence). V dropped 4 bases and J dropped 6; count of bases not matched to a gene: 8. CDR3: CASSSTGTDDGYTF. The CDR3 DNA is TGTGCCAGCAGCTCAACCGGGACAGATGATGGCTACACCTTC.

This clone was seen only once. This chain uses TRBV2 with TRBJ2-7; TRBD1 agrees at 8 bases. CDR3 size: 15 residues. After removal of 11 bases from V and 2 bases from J, the junction contained 14 bases not matched to a gene. Germline V CDR1 and CDR2: SNHLY, FYNNEI. The CDR3 spells CAEGDRWAYPYEQYF. CDR3 sequence (DNA): TGTGCCGAGGGGGACAGGTGGGCATATCCCTACGAGCAGTACTTC.

V is TRBV9 and J is TRBJ1-3; TRBD1 matches at 9 bases. J lost 0 bases, V lost 4 bases, and 17 bases had no gene match. The CDR3 contains 20 residues. CDR1 and CDR2 from the germline V gene are SGDLS and YYNGEE. Here the CDR3 DNA reads TGTGCCAGCAGCCCCCTCCCCCGGGACAGGGTCCAATTCTCTGGAAACACCATATATTTT. It specifies CASSPLPRDRVQFSGNTIYF.

The V call is TRBV27, the J call TRBJ2-5; D remains ambiguous. The germline CDR1 and CDR2 sequences are MNHEY and SMNVEV (reference sequence). The CDR3 loop spans 9 amino acids. V gave up 10 bases and J gave up 13 bases, with 13 bases separating them. The CDR3 nucleotides read TGTGCCACGACACTTTCTTGGTACTTC. Its translation: CATTLSWYF.

The chain joins TRBV5-1 to TRBJ2-1, with TRBD2 matching 10 bases. The CDR3 runs 16 residues. With V trimmed by 4 bases and J by 6 bases, 10 bases remained unmatched. Germline values: CDR1 SGHRS, CDR2 YFSETQ. CDR3 DNA: TGCGCCAGCAGCCATAAGGCTAGCGGGGGTTCCAATGAGCAGTTCTTC. It is translated as CASSHKASGGSNEQFF.

V usage is TRBV5-4 and J usage is TRBJ1-2; no definite D call. V gave up 0 bases and J gave up 6 bases, with 6 bases separating them. This CDR3 has 12 residues. Germline assignment: CDR1 SGHNT and CDR2 YYREEE (reference sequence). The CDR3 sequence: CASSLGLDGYTF. DNA for the CDR3: TGTGCCAGCAGCTTGGGGCTAGATGGCTACACCTTC. The full variable domain, in which reference TRBV5-4 and TRBJ1-2 provide the parts outside the CDR3, is ETGVTQSPTHLIKTRGQQVTLRCSSQSGHNTVSWYQQALGQGPQFIFQYYREEENGRGNFPPRFSGLQFPNYSSELNVNALELDDSALYLCASSLGLDGYTFGSGTRLTVV.

The genes are TRBV5-1 and TRBJ2-7; TRBD1 matches 10 bases. CDR3 length: 16 amino acids. J gave up 3 bases and V 2 bases, and 8 bases lay outside the gene matches. Germline V gene sequence: CDR1 SGHRS, CDR2 YFSETQ. DNA for the CDR3: TGCGCCAGCAGCTTCTTACCCGGGACAGGGGACTACGAGCAGTACTTC. This translates into CASSFLPGTGDYEQYF.

The chain has TRBV14 and TRBJ2-3; no definite D call. Germline-derived CDR1 and CDR2 are SGHDN and FVKESK. CDR3 size: 18 residues. The ends were cut back, 1 base at V and 2 bases at J, with 19 bases in the middle. This chain's CDR3 is CASSQGARRRLYTDTQYF. CDR3 nucleotides: TGTGCCAGCAGCCAAGGTGCCAGGCGACGGCTATACACAGATACGCAGTATTTT.

This clone was observed a few times. The rearrangement joins TRBV27 to TRBJ1-2; D possibly corresponds to TRBD1 (5 bases). This CDR3 spans 15 amino acids. Between the trimmed V and J ends, which lost 8 bases and 4 bases, there was a span of 20 bases. The germline V gene encodes CDR1 MNHEY and CDR2 SMNVEV (reference sequence). The CDR3 region is CASGLGVTGLYGYTF. The CDR3 DNA reads TGTGCCAGCGGATTGGGGGTTACGGGACTCTATGGCTACACCTTC.

The chain combines TRBV10-3 with TRBJ1-2; the D is unclear. The CDR3 loop spans 14 amino acids. The V end was cut by 2 bases, the J end by 5 bases, with 12 bases between. From germline, CDR1 is ENHRY and CDR2 SYGVKD. Here the CDR3 reads CAISEGLAEYGYTF. The CDR3 bases are TGTGCCATCAGTGAGGGTCTGGCAGAGTATGGCTACACCTTC.

This chain links TRBV4-1 with TRBJ1-6; D is uncertain. CDR3 length: 15 amino acids. Trimming cost V 1 base and J 7 bases, with 11 bases left between them. The germline V gene encodes CDR1 MGHRA and CDR2 YSYEKL. CDR3 in amino acids: CASSQGRVGNSPLHF. CDR3 coding DNA: TGCGCCAGCAGCCAAGGTAGAGTGGGGAATTCACCCCTCCACTTT.

The chain is built from TRBV4-2 and TRBJ1-6; 10 bases line up with TRBD1. Germline CDR1 and CDR2: LGHNA and YNFKEQ. The CDR3 spans 23 residues. J gave up 0 bases and V 1 base, and 18 bases lay outside the gene matches. CDR3 bases: TGTGCCAGCAGCCAAGGTTTAAACCAATCCCCGGGACAGGGGAGCTCCTATAATTCACCCCTCCACTTT. Translating gives CASSQGLNQSPGQGSSYNSPLHF.

This chain uses TRBV28 with TRBJ2-3, with TRBD1 identical over 11 bases. This CDR3 contains 20 residues. CDR1 is MDHEN, CDR2 SYDVKM, per germline. With V trimmed by 2 bases and J by 0 bases, 13 bases remained unmatched. This chain's CDR3 is CASSLVGTGGFRASTDTQYF. The CDR3, as DNA: TGTGCCAGCAGTTTAGTCGGGACAGGGGGATTTAGAGCTAGCACAGATACGCAGTATTTT.

This clone was detected once. The rearrangement joins TRBV4-3 to TRBJ2-3; D is possibly TRBD1 or TRBD2 (5 bases each). There are 15 residues in the CDR3. The germline V gene has CDR1 LGHNA and CDR2 YSLEER. Trimming took 2 bases from V and 1 from J, leaving 10 bases between them. The CDR3 nucleotides are TGCGCCAGCAGCCAACCTCTGGGGGGCACAGATACGCAGTATTTT. Translating it yields CASSQPLGGTDTQYF.

V gene TRBV15 combines with J gene TRBJ1-1; D is possibly TRBD1 (5 bases). CDR1 LNHNV and CDR2 YYDKDF come from the germline V gene (reference sequence). The CDR3 spans 14 residues. V lost 3 bases to trimming and J lost 2 bases, with 10 bases between them. The chain's CDR3 is CATSRHGANTEAFF. The CDR3 coding sequence is TGTGCCACCAGCAGGCACGGGGCCAACACTGAAGCTTTCTTT.

The V and J genes are TRBV12-5 and TRBJ1-1, with 7 bases fitting TRBD1. After removal of 1 base from V and 2 bases from J, the junction contained 10 bases not matched to a gene. This CDR3 is built from 17 residues. Germline V lookup: CDR1 LGHNT, CDR2 FRNRAP. This CDR3 is CASGLGRGESRNTEAFF. The CDR3 DNA reads TGTGCTAGTGGTTTGGGCAGGGGGGAAAGTCGTAACACTGAAGCTTTCTTT.

Here the CDR3 DNA reads TGTGCCAGCAATCCCGGGACGGCAGCTTACGAGCAGTACTTC. This translates into CASNPGTAAYEQYF. The rearrangement links TRBV28 to TRBJ2-7; D may be TRBD1 or TRBD2 (5 bases each). Trimming removed 7 bases at V and 4 bases at J, with 17 bases between. Germline CDR1 MDHEN, CDR2 SYDVKM. This CDR3 spans 14 amino acids.

The gene calls are TRBV6-5 and TRBJ2-1, with TRBD2 identical over 12 bases. V shed 4 bases and J 5 bases; nucleotides not matched to a gene: 6. The CDR3 covers 16 residues. Germline loops: CDR1 MNHEY, CDR2 SVGAGI. In DNA, the CDR3 is TGTGCCAGCAGTTCGAGACTAGCGGGGGACCACAATGAGCAGTTCTTC. This sequence encodes CASSSRLAGDHNEQFF.

The chain employs TRBV9 and TRBJ2-5; TRBD2 matches 10 bases. Germline V gives CDR1 SGDLS, CDR2 YYNGEE. V lost 0 bases to trimming and J lost 1 base; unmatched junction nucleotides: 3. The CDR3 is made up of 16 amino acids. The CDR3 nucleotides read TGTGCCAGCAGCGTAGTCGCTAGCGGGGGCCAAGAGACCCAGTACTTC. Protein sequence: CASSVVASGGQETQYF.